This T cell receptor beta chain emerged from a study of T cell changes during pregnancy in multiple sclerosis. The germline gives CDR1 SEHNR, CDR2 FQNEAQ (reference sequence). The V end was cut by 5 bases, the J end by 3 bases, with 8 bases between. The CDR3 length is 12 residues. The table came from immunoSEQ multiplex PCR; TCRdb's copy has only in-frame clones and leaves some out. The sample shows about 75,000 clones, more than 70% of them seen only once. The chain has TRBV7-9 and TRBJ2-7; TRBD1 is a possible D gene (5 bases). This specimen consisted of peripheral blood, obtained in the first trimester of pregnancy. This TCR was sampled from a female donor in good health, enrolled as a control in a pregnancy study. The CDR3 sequence is CASSKQGYEQYF. The DNA of the CDR3 is TGTGCCAGCAGCAAGCAGGGCTACGAGCAGTACTTC.